The entry below gives a single T cell receptor beta chain sequence along with its context. This sample stems from a study of T cell responses to AZD1222 COVID-19 vaccine. CDR1 and CDR2 (germline): WNHNN, SYGVQD (reference sequence). The CDR3 is 19 residues long. J was trimmed by 0 bases and V by 2 bases; bases with no gene match: 8. The protocol was immunoSEQ multiplex PCR, while the TCRdb copy is restricted to in-frame clones and leaves out a portion. The table records 120,000 to 150,000 clones, approximately 93% of them present only once. The clonotype originates from an adult in good health. The chain recombines TRBV10-1 with TRBJ2-6, with 9 bases aligning to TRBD1. Sequences were derived from peripheral blood, sampled on day 0 of MenACWY control vaccination. CDR3 nucleotide sequence: TGCGCCAGCAGTGAGATGGGACAGGGTCTACCCTCTGGGGCCAACGTCCTGACTTTC. It specifies CASSEMGQGLPSGANVLTF.